A single sample gave rise to the 28 T cell receptor beta chains below, sequenced in a study of blood T cell repertoires in COVID-19. Sequencing used immunoSEQ multiplex PCR; TCRdb keeps in-frame clones, though not all of them. This sample yields about 300,000 clones, of which approximately 85% are seen a single time; 2.2% belongs to the top ten. Sequencing used PBMCs or T cells enriched from blood (not recorded which). The receptors derive from a man under 40 who had recovered from COVID-19.

The chain uses TRBV10-3 and TRBJ2-3; 7 nucleotides agree with TRBD2. Germline loops: CDR1 ENHRY, CDR2 SYGVKD. CDR3 length: 14 amino acids. Unmatched junction bases numbered 3, after V lost 4 bases and J lost 2 bases. The CDR3, as DNA: TGTGCCATCAGTGGGGGGACTATCACAGATACGCAGTATTTT. Amino acids: CAISGGTITDTQYF.

The V and J genes are TRBV10-2 and TRBJ1-2, with 8 bases matching TRBD1. V gave up 3 bases and J gave up 7 bases; unmatched junction bases: 4. The CDR3 sequence is 13 residues long. Per germline, CDR1 WSHSY and CDR2 SAAADI. CDR3 nucleotide sequence: TGCGCCAGCAGTGATCCAGGGGGCTTTGGCTACACCTTC. Protein sequence: CASSDPGGFGYTF.

This clone was observed a handful of times. V is TRBV9 and J is TRBJ1-6; D is unclear. Germline V gene sequence: CDR1 SGDLS, CDR2 YYNGEE. V lost 3 bases and J 2 bases, leaving 3 bases between the germline ends. The length of the CDR3 is 13 residues. CDR3 in DNA: TGTGCCAGCAGCGCGGCCTATAATTCACCCCTCCACTTT. Translated, it gives CASSAAYNSPLHF.

The chain carries TRBV5-4 and TRBJ2-5; 7 bases are shared with TRBD1. This CDR3 is built from 15 residues. Germline CDR1 reads SGHNT; CDR2 reads YYREEE (reference sequence). The V segment lost 4 bases and the J segment 2 bases; nucleotides outside the gene matches: 8. CDR3 nucleotides: TGTGCCAGCAGCGTGGACAGGTGGGAACAAGAGACCCAGTACTTC. The encoded protein is CASSVDRWEQETQYF.

This clone has just one count. The V gene is TRBV20-1, the J gene TRBJ1-4; D gene ambiguous. The germline V and J ends were trimmed by 5 bases and 4 bases, with 2 bases remaining between them. This CDR3 is built from 10 residues. The germline gives CDR1 DFQATT, CDR2 SNEGSKA (reference sequence). CDR3 coding DNA: TGCAGTGCTCTTAATGAAAAACTGTTTTTT. It specifies CSALNEKLFF.

The chain recombines TRBV7-9 with TRBJ1-4; D is perhaps TRBD1 (5 bases). The CDR3 has 16 amino acids. Germline values: CDR1 SEHNR, CDR2 FQNEAQ (reference sequence). V was clipped by 1 base and J by 8 bases, with 17 bases between them. The CDR3 region has the DNA TGTGCCAGCAGCTTAGTAATCGGGCAGGGAAGAGAAAAACTGTTTTTT. It encodes CASSLVIGQGREKLFF.

This clone was recorded once. The chain carries TRBV5-4 and TRBJ1-5, with TRBD1 matching over 11 bases. The V gene end was trimmed by 2 bases and the J gene end by 0 bases; junction bases not matched to a gene: 4. In germline, CDR1 is SGHNT, CDR2 YYREEE (reference sequence). CDR3 size: 17 residues. CDR3: CASSLDGTGGSNQPQHF. The CDR3 DNA reads TGTGCCAGCAGCTTAGACGGGACAGGGGGTAGCAATCAGCCCCAGCATTTT.

The rearrangement uses TRBV4-3 and TRBJ2-2; a possible D gene is TRBD1 (7 bases). CDR3 size: 18 residues. V lost 1 base and J 6 bases, leaving 21 bases between the germline ends. CDR1 LGHNA and CDR2 YSLEER come from the germline V gene. Written as DNA, the CDR3 is TGCGCCAGCAGCCAAGCCGCAGGAGGGGGCGATAATGCCGGGGAGCTGTTTTTT. Amino acids: CASSQAAGGGDNAGELFF.

The rearrangement links TRBV7-6 to TRBJ1-1, with 9 bases matching TRBD1. V shed 1 base and J 6 bases; nucleotides not matched to a gene: 3. Germline CDR1 SGHVS, CDR2 FNYEAQ. This CDR3 comprises 14 residues. Here the CDR3 DNA reads TGTGCCAGCAGCTTAGGGACAGGGGTTTCTGAAGCTTTCTTT. Translation: CASSLGTGVSEAFF. Drawing the rest from reference TRBV7-6 and TRBJ1-1, the complete variable domain is GAGVSQSPRYKVTKRGQDVALRCDPISGHVSLYWYRQALGQGPEFLTYFNYEAQQDKSGLPNDRFSAERPEGSISTLTIQRTEQRDSAMYRCASSLGTGVSEAFFGQGTRLTVV.

The V gene is TRBV30, the J gene TRBJ1-4; no clear D. This CDR3 comprises 10 residues. CDR1 and CDR2 from the germline V gene are GTSNPN and SVGIG (reference sequence). V shed 5 bases and J shed 8 bases, with 6 bases lying between them. The CDR3 here is CAWGREKLFF. The CDR3 DNA follows: TGTGCCTGGGGCCGGGAAAAACTGTTTTTT.

The chain carries TRBV23-1 and TRBJ1-6, with 8 bases lining up with TRBD1. TRBV23-1 is sorted into the ORF group, with uncertain function. V lost 6 bases and J lost 2; bases outside the gene matches: 6. This CDR3 has 16 amino acids. This chain's CDR3 is CASRAGGATYNSPLHF. The CDR3 DNA sequence: TGCGCCAGCAGAGCAGGGGGCGCGACCTATAATTCACCCCTCCACTTT.

This rearrangement joins TRBV7-3 to TRBJ1-2, with 9 bases aligning to TRBD1. The CDR3 covers 15 residues. CDR1 is SGHTA and CDR2 is FQGTGA in the germline V gene. With V trimmed by 5 bases and J by 2 bases, 6 bases remained unmatched. CDR3 coding DNA: TGTGCCAGCAGCCCCTCCGGGACAGGGAACTATGGCTACACCTTC. Its protein product is CASSPSGTGNYGYTF.

The V call is TRBV7-9, the J call TRBJ2-2, with D possibly being TRBD2 (6 bases). This CDR3 is 16 amino acids long. Germline V gene sequence: CDR1 SEHNR, CDR2 FQNEAQ (reference sequence). Trimming took 5 bases from V and 4 from J, leaving 17 bases between them. CDR3 coding DNA: TGTGCCAGCAGCGCTGGACTATCCCGACTCACCGGGGAGCTGTTTTTT. It is translated as CASSAGLSRLTGELFF.

This chain uses TRBV7-2 with TRBJ1-6, with 8 bases aligning to TRBD1. With 2 bases clipped from V and 14 bases from J, the junction kept 8 bases outside the gene matches. Germline CDR1 and CDR2: SGHTA and FQGNSA. The CDR3 is 14 residues long. The CDR3 sequence: CASSLTGKTGALHF. The CDR3 region has the DNA TGTGCCAGCAGCTTAACGGGGAAGACAGGGGCCCTCCACTTT. Full variable domain (missing parts from reference TRBV7-2 and TRBJ1-6): GAGVSQSPSNKVTEKGKDVELRCDPISGHTALYWYRQSLGQGLEFLIYFQGNSAPDKSGLPSDRFSAERTGGSVSTLTIQRTQQEDSAVYLCASSLTGKTGALHFGNGTRLTVT.

The chain uses TRBV10-3 and TRBJ1-1; weak D call: TRBD1 (6 bases). This CDR3 contains 14 residues. Trimming took 7 bases from V and 1 from J, leaving 13 bases between them. Looked up from germline, CDR1 is ENHRY and CDR2 is SYGVKD. This CDR3 reads CAIKRTETNTEAFF. The CDR3 nucleotides read TGTGCCATCAAACGGACAGAGACGAACACTGAAGCTTTCTTT.

The genes are TRBV5-1 and TRBJ2-1, with 14 bases identical to TRBD2. The V gene's germline CDR1 is SGHRS and CDR2 YFSETQ. The CDR3 totals 15 residues. The V gene end was trimmed by 4 bases and the J gene end by 4 bases; junction bases not matched to a gene: 1. DNA for the CDR3: TGCGCCAGCAGCCGACTAGCGGGGGGGTACAATGAGCAGTTCTTC. Amino acid sequence: CASSRLAGGYNEQFF.

The V call is TRBV3-1 (or the pseudogene TRBV3-2), the J call TRBJ1-1; 8 bases line up with TRBD1. Germline CDR1 LGHDT, CDR2 YNNKEL (reference sequence). This CDR3 is built from 15 residues. V was clipped by 3 bases and J by 2 bases; unmatched bases: 5. The CDR3 DNA sequence: TGTGCCAGCAGCCATTTAGGGACAGGTAACACTGAAGCTTTCTTT. Residues: CASSHLGTGNTEAFF.

The gene calls are TRBV5-1 and TRBJ2-1; D might be TRBD1 (6 bases). V was trimmed by 4 bases and J by 10 bases, leaving 18 bases between them. This CDR3 has 14 amino acids. The germline V gene encodes CDR1 SGHRS and CDR2 YFSETQ. CDR3 amino acids: CASSEASGTPEQFF. The CDR3, as DNA: TGCGCCAGCAGCGAAGCCTCCGGGACACCCGAGCAGTTCTTC.

V usage is TRBV5-1 and J usage is TRBJ2-3; 8 bases agree with TRBD1. The CDR3 loop spans 17 amino acids. Germline assignment: CDR1 SGHRS and CDR2 YFSETQ. Trimming took 1 base from V and 3 from J; bases not matched to a gene: 10. The CDR3 sequence is CASSLRTGFTQTDTQYF. The DNA of the CDR3 is TGCGCCAGCAGCTTGAGGACAGGGTTTACCCAAACAGATACGCAGTATTTT.

This clone has just a few counts. The V gene is TRBV6-5, the J gene TRBJ1-4; D unresolved. The germline V gene encodes CDR1 MNHEY and CDR2 SVGAGI. V was cut by 6 bases and J by 8 bases, with 13 bases left in between. The CDR3 consists of 13 residues. CDR3 sequence: CASRPPGGEKLFF. CDR3 bases: TGTGCCAGCAGGCCCCCAGGCGGGGAAAAACTGTTTTTT.

The genes are TRBV4-3 and TRBJ2-5, with a weak D call TRBD1 (5 bases). From germline, CDR1 is LGHNA and CDR2 YSLEER. This CDR3 is built from 15 residues. V lost 4 bases and J lost 2, with 14 bases in between. In DNA, the CDR3 is TGCGCCAGCAGCCCCGCCCCGACAGTTCAAGAGACCCAGTACTTC. It translates to CASSPAPTVQETQYF.

The rearrangement uses TRBV9 and TRBJ1-2; no definite D call. With 3 bases removed from V and 4 bases from J, the gap between germline ends came to 10 bases. Looked up from germline, CDR1 is SGDLS and CDR2 is YYNGEE. The CDR3 sequence is 13 residues long. The CDR3 DNA reads TGTGCCAGCAGCGCGTCGGAGATCTATGGCTACACCTTC. Its protein is CASSASEIYGYTF. The full variable domain, in which reference TRBV9 and TRBJ1-2 provide the parts outside the CDR3, is DSGVTQTPKHLITATGQRVTLRCSPRSGDLSVYWYQQSLDQGLQFLIQYYNGEERAKGNILERFSAQQFPDLHSELNLSSLELGDSALYFCASSASEIYGYTFGSGTRLTVV.

The V and J genes are TRBV2 and TRBJ1-4; possibly TRBD1 for D (5 bases). The germline gives CDR1 SNHLY, CDR2 FYNNEI. Trimming left V 1 base short and J 8 bases short, with 14 bases between. This CDR3 contains 15 residues. The CDR3 nucleotides read TGTGCCAGCAGTGAAGAGGCAGGGTGGTCCGAAAAACTGTTTTTT. It translates to CASSEEAGWSEKLFF.

This rearrangement joins TRBV6-2 or TRBV6-3 to TRBJ2-5; tentative D call: TRBD2 (6 bases). Germline V gives CDR1 MNHEY, CDR2 SVGEGT. Trimming cost V 4 bases and J 0 bases, with 12 bases left between them. The length of the CDR3 is 15 residues. In DNA form, the CDR3 reads TGTGCCAGCAGTTCCCCTCTAGCGTACCAAGAGACCCAGTACTTC. It codes for CASSSPLAYQETQYF.

The rearrangement links TRBV19 to TRBJ1-2; D possibly corresponds to TRBD1 (6 bases). CDR1 and CDR2 from the germline V gene are LNHDA and SQIVND (reference sequence). CDR3 size: 15 residues. The germline V and J ends were trimmed by 3 bases and 6 bases, with 17 bases remaining between them. This CDR3 reads CASSIRDTNIDGYTF. The CDR3 DNA reads TGTGCCAGTAGTATCCGGGACACCAATATCGATGGCTACACCTTC.

With regard to this clone: Being one base from a much bigger clone, this may be a read error. This sequence joins TRBV7-3 and TRBJ2-3; D might be TRBD2 (5 bases). Germline loops: CDR1 SGHTA, CDR2 FQGTGA. This CDR3 has 13 amino acids. V lost 5 bases to trimming and J lost 0 bases, with 6 bases between them. The CDR3 DNA is TGTGCCAGCAGCCGGACTAGCACAGATACGCAGTATTTT. This codes for CASSRTSTDTQYF.

The chain has TRBV6-6 and TRBJ1-1; 12 bases are shared with TRBD1. The V gene's germline CDR1 is MNHNY and CDR2 SVGAGI (reference sequence). The J segment lost 6 bases and the V segment lost 8 bases, leaving 7 bases of the junction unmatched. This CDR3 region has 14 residues. The CDR3: CASGTGGATPEAFF. DNA for the CDR3: TGTGCCAGCGGGACAGGGGGCGCTACCCCTGAAGCTTTCTTT.

This clone was observed once. The rearrangement links TRBV4-3 to TRBJ2-3; D is undetermined. Germline CDR1 LGHNA, CDR2 YSLEER. Trimming left V 3 bases short and J 6 bases short, with 10 bases between. The CDR3 has 13 amino acids. The CDR3 DNA reads as TGCGCCAGCAGCCACGACACTCTGGATACGCAGTATTTT. Its protein product is CASSHDTLDTQYF.